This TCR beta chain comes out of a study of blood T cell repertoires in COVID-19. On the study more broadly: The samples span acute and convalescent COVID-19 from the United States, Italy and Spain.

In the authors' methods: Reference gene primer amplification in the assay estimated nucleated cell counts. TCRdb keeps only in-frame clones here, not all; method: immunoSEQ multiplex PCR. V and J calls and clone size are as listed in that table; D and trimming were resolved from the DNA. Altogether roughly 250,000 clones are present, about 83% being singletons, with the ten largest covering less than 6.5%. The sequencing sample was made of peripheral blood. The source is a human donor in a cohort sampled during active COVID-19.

CDR3 nucleotides: TGTGCCACCAGTCGTAGCGGGAGGCTAGGGACCGGGGAGCTGTTTTTT. Amino acid sequence: CATSRSGRLGTGELFF. The V call is TRBV24-1, the J call TRBJ2-2; 10 positions match TRBD2. Trimming took 6 bases from V and 5 from J; bases not matched to a gene: 8. CDR3 length: 16 amino acids. The germline gives CDR1 KGHDR, CDR2 SFDVKD.